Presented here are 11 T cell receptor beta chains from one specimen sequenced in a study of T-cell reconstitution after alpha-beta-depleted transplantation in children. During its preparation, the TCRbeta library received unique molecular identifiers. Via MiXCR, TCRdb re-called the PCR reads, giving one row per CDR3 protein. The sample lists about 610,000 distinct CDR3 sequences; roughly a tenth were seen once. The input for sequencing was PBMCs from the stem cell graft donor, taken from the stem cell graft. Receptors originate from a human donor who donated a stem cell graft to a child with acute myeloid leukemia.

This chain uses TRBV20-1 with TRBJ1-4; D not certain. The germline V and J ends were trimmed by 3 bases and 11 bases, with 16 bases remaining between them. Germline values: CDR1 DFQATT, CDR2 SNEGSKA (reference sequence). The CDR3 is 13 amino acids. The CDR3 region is CSASAVGGDKLFF. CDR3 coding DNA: TGCAGTGCTAGTGCGGTGGGCGGGGATAAACTGTTTTTT.

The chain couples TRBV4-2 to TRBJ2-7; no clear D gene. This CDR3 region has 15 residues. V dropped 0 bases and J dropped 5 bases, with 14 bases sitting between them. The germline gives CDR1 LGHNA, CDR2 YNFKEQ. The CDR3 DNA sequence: TGTGCCAGCAGCCAAGAATCGCACACGTCAAACGAGCAGTACTTC. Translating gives CASSQESHTSNEQYF.

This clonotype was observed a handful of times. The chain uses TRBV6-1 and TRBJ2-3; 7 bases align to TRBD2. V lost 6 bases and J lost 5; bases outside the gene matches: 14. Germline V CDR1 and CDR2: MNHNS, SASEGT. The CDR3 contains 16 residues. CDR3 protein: CASRPGGAGEGDTQYF. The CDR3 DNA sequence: TGTGCCAGCAGGCCCGGAGGGGCGGGAGAGGGAGATACGCAGTATTTT.

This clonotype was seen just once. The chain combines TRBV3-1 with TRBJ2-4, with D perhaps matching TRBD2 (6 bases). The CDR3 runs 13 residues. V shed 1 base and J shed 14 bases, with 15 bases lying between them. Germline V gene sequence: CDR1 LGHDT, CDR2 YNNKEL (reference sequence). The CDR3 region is CASSQATRDSKYF. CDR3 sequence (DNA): TGTGCCAGCAGCCAAGCTACCCGGGACTCAAAGTACTTC.

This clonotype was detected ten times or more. The CDR3 bases are TGTGCCAGCAGTGACAGGGGATACGAGCAGTACTTC. This sequence encodes CASSDRGYEQYF. The chain has TRBV2 and TRBJ2-7; possibly TRBD1 for D (6 bases). Germline CDR1 is SNHLY and CDR2 is FYNNEI. Trimming left V 3 bases short and J 4 bases short, with 7 bases between. CDR3 length: 12 residues.

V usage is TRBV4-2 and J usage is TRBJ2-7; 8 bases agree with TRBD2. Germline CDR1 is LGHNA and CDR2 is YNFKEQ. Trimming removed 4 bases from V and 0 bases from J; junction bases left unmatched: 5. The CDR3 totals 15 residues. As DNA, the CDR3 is TGTGCCAGCAGCCCTACTAGCGGAGTCTCCTACGAGCAGTACTTC. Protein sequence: CASSPTSGVSYEQYF.

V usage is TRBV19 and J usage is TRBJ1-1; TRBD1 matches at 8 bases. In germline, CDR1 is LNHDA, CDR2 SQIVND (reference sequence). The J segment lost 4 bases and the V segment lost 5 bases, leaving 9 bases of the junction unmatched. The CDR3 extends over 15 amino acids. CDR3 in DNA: TGTGCCAGTAGTTCTGACAGGGGAAGGGCCACTGAAGCTTTCTTT. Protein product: CASSSDRGRATEAFF.

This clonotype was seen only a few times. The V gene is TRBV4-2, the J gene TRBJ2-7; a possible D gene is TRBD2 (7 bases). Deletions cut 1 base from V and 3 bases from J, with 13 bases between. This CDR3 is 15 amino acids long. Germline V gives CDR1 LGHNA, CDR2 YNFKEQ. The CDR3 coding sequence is TGTGCCAGCAGCCAAGGGGACGGGGGGCTCTACGAGCAGTACTTC. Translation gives CASSQGDGGLYEQYF.

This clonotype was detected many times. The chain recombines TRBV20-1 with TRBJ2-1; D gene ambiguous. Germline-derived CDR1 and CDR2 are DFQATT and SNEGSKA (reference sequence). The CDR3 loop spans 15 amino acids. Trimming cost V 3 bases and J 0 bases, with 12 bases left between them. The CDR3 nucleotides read TGCAGTGCTAGGGGTAGGGCCAACTCCTACAATGAGCAGTTCTTC. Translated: CSARGRANSYNEQFF.

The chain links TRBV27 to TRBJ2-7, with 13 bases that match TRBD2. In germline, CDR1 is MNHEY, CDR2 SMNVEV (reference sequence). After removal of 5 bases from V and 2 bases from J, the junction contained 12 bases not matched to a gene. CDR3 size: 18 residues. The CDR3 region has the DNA TGTGCCAGCAGTCCCCGGACTAGCGGGAGTATAGGGGCCTACGAGCAGTACTTC. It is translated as CASSPRTSGSIGAYEQYF.

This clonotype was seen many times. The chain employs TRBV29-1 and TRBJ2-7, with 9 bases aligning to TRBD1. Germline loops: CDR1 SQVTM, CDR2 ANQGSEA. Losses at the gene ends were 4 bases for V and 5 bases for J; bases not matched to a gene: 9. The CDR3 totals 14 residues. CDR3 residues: CSVGTGDRWNEQYF. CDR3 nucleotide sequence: TGCAGCGTTGGGACAGGGGATAGGTGGAACGAGCAGTACTTC.